What follows are 20 T cell receptor beta chains derived from one specimen sequenced in a study of T-cell memory formation after mild COVID-19. TCRdb redid the calling of the 5' RACE reads with MiXCR, one entry per CDR3 protein. The data contain about 240,000 distinct CDR3 sequences, 8% to 9.5% of them singletons. The sample taken for sequencing was PBMCs or a T cell subset sorted from them (not recorded which). The receptors shown here come from a man aged 18 to 29 who had mild COVID-19 (a few samples of this study predate the infection). Cell type and time point are not known.

This sequence joins TRBV5-1 and TRBJ2-5, with D unclear. This CDR3 is 15 amino acids long. Germline lookup yields CDR1 SGHRS and CDR2 YFSETQ. The V end lost 1 base, the J end lost 0 bases, and 10 bases lay between the germline ends. The CDR3 DNA follows: TGCGCCAGCAGCTTGACCCTTCCTAACCAAGAGACCCAGTACTTC. The encoded protein is CASSLTLPNQETQYF.

The rearrangement links TRBV6-2 or TRBV6-3 to TRBJ2-1; 9 bases fit TRBD1. Germline V gene sequence: CDR1 MNHEY, CDR2 SVGEGT. The CDR3 is 16 amino acids. Germline trimming cut 5 bases from V and 7 bases from J; bases unmatched to any gene: 12. CDR3 region: CASSPKTGGSWNEQFF. The CDR3 nucleotides are TGTGCCAGCAGTCCCAAGACAGGGGGGTCCTGGAATGAGCAGTTCTTC.

The chain has TRBV5-1 and TRBJ1-2; a weak D match, TRBD1 (5 bases). This CDR3 spans 15 amino acids. V was cut by 1 base and J by 1 base, with 11 bases left in between. The germline V gene has CDR1 SGHRS and CDR2 YFSETQ. In nucleotides, the CDR3 is TGCGCCAGCAGCTTGCCGACAGATTTTAACTATGGCTACACCTTC. This sequence encodes CASSLPTDFNYGYTF.

V is TRBV5-1 and J is TRBJ2-4; 10 bases map to TRBD1. Losses at the gene ends were 0 bases for V and 9 bases for J; bases not matched to a gene: 3. The CDR3 covers 14 residues. Looked up from germline, CDR1 is SGHRS and CDR2 is YFSETQ. For the CDR3, the DNA is TGCGCCAGCAGCTTGGACGGGGACAGGGGCATTCAGTACTTC. Its translation: CASSLDGDRGIQYF. Filled out from reference TRBV5-1 and TRBJ2-4, the complete variable domain reads KAGVTQTPRYLIKTRGQQVTLSCSPISGHRSVSWYQQTPGQGLQFLFEYFSETQRNKGNFPGRFSGRQFSNSRSEMNVSTLELGDSALYLCASSLDGDRGIQYFGAGTRLSVL.

This rearrangement joins TRBV5-6 to TRBJ2-3, with a weak D call TRBD2 (6 bases). With 4 bases removed from V and 4 bases from J, the gap between germline ends came to 16 bases. Looked up from germline, CDR1 is SGHDT and CDR2 is YYEEEE. This CDR3 is built from 15 residues. The chain's CDR3 is CASSPASGVADTQYF. The DNA of the CDR3 is TGTGCCAGCAGCCCAGCTTCGGGGGTCGCAGATACGCAGTATTTT.

J is TRBJ2-1 and V is TRBV7-3, with 8 bases fitting TRBD2. The CDR3 has 16 residues. Trimming took 0 bases from V and 2 from J; bases not matched to a gene: 3. Looked up from germline, CDR1 is SGHTA and CDR2 is FQGTGA. CDR3 nucleotide sequence: TGTGCCAGCAGCTTAACTAGCGGGGCGGCCTACAATGAGCAGTTCTTC. Its translation: CASSLTSGAAYNEQFF.

This clonotype was counted between two and nine times. This rearrangement joins TRBV11-1 to TRBJ2-1; D unclear. The CDR3 totals 15 residues. V dropped 5 bases and J dropped 6 bases, with 17 bases sitting between them. Germline V gives CDR1 SGHAT, CDR2 FQDESV (reference sequence). The CDR3 region has the DNA TGTGCCAGCAGCCCCTCAGTTCTAATCTTCAATGAGCAGTTCTTC. Encoded protein: CASSPSVLIFNEQFF.

The table lists this clonotype with a few counts. V gene TRBV12-3 or TRBV12-4 combines with J gene TRBJ1-4; possibly TRBD1 for D (6 bases). This CDR3 is 14 amino acids long. Trimming removed 6 bases at V and 8 bases at J, with 16 bases between. Here the CDR3 reads CASSYRTDWEKLFF. CDR3 bases: TGTGCCAGCAGCTACAGGACAGATTGGGAAAAACTGTTTTTT.

This clonotype came up many times. V gene TRBV9 combines with J gene TRBJ2-2; 9 nucleotides match TRBD2. In germline, CDR1 is SGDLS, CDR2 YYNGEE. After removal of 0 bases from V and 5 bases from J, the junction contained 5 bases not matched to a gene. CDR3 length: 16 amino acids. The CDR3 DNA follows: TGTGCCAGCAGCGTAGGTCTAGCGGGGAATACCGGGGAGCTGTTTTTT. Translation: CASSVGLAGNTGELFF.

This clonotype turned up a few times. V and J are TRBV4-3 and TRBJ2-5; 9 nucleotides match TRBD1. J lost 4 bases, V lost 3 bases, and 12 bases had no gene match. Germline V gene data show CDR1 as LGHNA and CDR2 as YSLEER. The CDR3 sequence is 17 residues long. The CDR3 DNA sequence: TGCGCCAGCAGCCAGCGTCTCCCGGGACAGGGAAGAGAGACCCAGTACTTC. This gives the protein CASSQRLPGQGRETQYF.

The V and J genes are TRBV20-1 and TRBJ1-6, with unresolved D. Per the germline V gene, CDR1 is DFQATT and CDR2 is SNEGSKA (reference sequence). V was cut by 3 bases and J by 9 bases, with 12 bases left in between. The CDR3 runs 13 residues. CDR3 coding DNA: TGCAGTGCTAGCCTGGCCGGGCCTTCACCCCTCCACTTT. This sequence encodes CSASLAGPSPLHF.

This chain joins TRBV5-1 and TRBJ2-6; 8 bases agree with TRBD1. J lost 4 bases, V lost 0 bases, and 12 bases had no gene match. From germline, CDR1 is SGHRS and CDR2 YFSETQ. The CDR3 totals 19 residues. In nucleotides, the CDR3 is TGCGCCAGCAGCTTGGGCGGACAGGGAACCCTTGGAGGGGCCAACGTCCTGACTTTC. As protein: CASSLGGQGTLGGANVLTF.

In its sample, this clonotype was seen a few times. The chain couples TRBV25-1 to TRBJ1-1; weak D call: TRBD1 (6 bases). V lost 1 base and J lost 2, with 8 bases in between. Germline V gene data show CDR1 as MGHDK and CDR2 as SYGVNS. This CDR3 spans 14 amino acids. This CDR3 reads CASSESRGNTEAFF. The DNA of the CDR3 is TGTGCCAGCAGTGAATCCAGGGGTAACACTGAAGCTTTCTTT.

This clonotype came up a few times. The chain links TRBV12-3 or TRBV12-4 to TRBJ1-4; no firm D call. The V end lost 4 bases, the J end lost 6 bases, and 12 bases lay between the germline ends. The length of the CDR3 is 14 residues. The DNA for the CDR3 is TGTGCCAGCAGTTCAGGCCCAGCGGATGAAAAACTGTTTTTT. It encodes CASSSGPADEKLFF.

V usage is TRBV5-1 and J usage is TRBJ2-6; possibly TRBD2 for D (5 bases). This CDR3 has 16 residues. The germline CDR1 and CDR2 sequences are SGHRS and YFSETQ. The ends were cut back, 2 bases at V and 2 bases at J, with 11 bases in the middle. This CDR3 is CASSFSSGAGANVLTF. Here the CDR3 DNA reads TGCGCCAGCAGCTTTTCTTCCGGGGCTGGGGCCAACGTCCTGACTTTC.

This clonotype was observed a few times. The rearrangement uses TRBV9 and TRBJ2-3; D uncertain. Germline lookup yields CDR1 SGDLS and CDR2 YYNGEE. The CDR3 spans 14 residues. The ends were cut back, 2 bases at V and 1 base at J, with 8 bases in the middle. The CDR3 protein is CASSVLLGTDTQYF. Written as DNA, the CDR3 is TGTGCCAGCAGCGTTCTACTGGGCACAGATACGCAGTATTTT.

This clonotype came up a few times. A junction boundary mismatches the germline segment, possibly from a read error. For the CDR3, the DNA is TGTGCCAGCAGCTTAGAAGGTCCCTTT. Translation gives CASSLEGPF. The rearrangement links TRBV7-8 to TRBJ1-1; D is unclear. This CDR3 has 9 amino acids. The germline CDR1 and CDR2 sequences are SGHVS and FQNEAQ.

This clonotype was seen a handful of times. V is TRBV11-2 and J is TRBJ1-1; D not resolved. The germline V gene has CDR1 SGHAT and CDR2 FQNNGV. V lost 3 bases, J lost 3 bases, and 8 bases lay in between. This CDR3 spans 13 amino acids. CDR3 loop: CASSFGSDTEAFF. The CDR3 DNA follows: TGTGCCAGCAGCTTCGGTTCGGACACTGAAGCTTTCTTT.

This clonotype was counted only a few times. The chain recombines TRBV5-6 with TRBJ2-7; either TRBD1 or TRBD2 may supply D (5 bases each). Per germline, CDR1 SGHDT and CDR2 YYEEEE. V was pared by 4 bases and J by 5 bases, with 22 bases between. The CDR3 is 16 residues long. The CDR3 coding sequence is TGTGCCAGCAGCGGCGGCCGGGACCGGCGAATCAACGAGCAGTACTTC. Protein: CASSGGRDRRINEQYF.

The chain joins TRBV20-1 to TRBJ2-7, with 8 bases lining up with TRBD2. Germline loops: CDR1 DFQATT, CDR2 SNEGSKA (reference sequence). V was pared by 0 bases and J by 5 bases, with 9 bases of the junction left unmatched. The CDR3 loop spans 15 amino acids. CDR3 amino acids: CSARDRAGGGHEQYF. CDR3 nucleotides: TGCAGTGCTAGAGATAGGGCCGGGGGGGGCCACGAGCAGTACTTC.